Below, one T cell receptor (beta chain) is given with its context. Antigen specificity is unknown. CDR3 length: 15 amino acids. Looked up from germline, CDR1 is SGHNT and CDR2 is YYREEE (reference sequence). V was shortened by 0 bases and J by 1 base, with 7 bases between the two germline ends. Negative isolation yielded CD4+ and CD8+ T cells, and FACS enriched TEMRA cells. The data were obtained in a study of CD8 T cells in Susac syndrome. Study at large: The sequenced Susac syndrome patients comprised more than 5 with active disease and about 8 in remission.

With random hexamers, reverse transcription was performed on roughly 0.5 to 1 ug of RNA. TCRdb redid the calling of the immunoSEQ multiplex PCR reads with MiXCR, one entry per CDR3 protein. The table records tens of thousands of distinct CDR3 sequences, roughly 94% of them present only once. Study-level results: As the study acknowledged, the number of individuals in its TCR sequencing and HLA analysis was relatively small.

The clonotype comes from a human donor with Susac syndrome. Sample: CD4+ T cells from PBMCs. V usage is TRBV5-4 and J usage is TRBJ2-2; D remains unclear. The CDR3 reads CASSLEVGNTGELFF. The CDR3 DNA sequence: TGTGCCAGCAGCTTGGAGGTCGGGAACACCGGGGAGCTGTTTTTT.